This entry lists 15 T cell receptor beta chains sequenced from one sample in a study of response to subunit inactivated influenza vaccine. TCRdb redid the calling of the RT-PCR reads with MiXCR, one entry per CDR3 protein. The sample yields 560,000 or so distinct CDR3 sequences, 6% to 9% seen once. This specimen was PBMCs from blood, taken roughly 24 months after vaccination. The receptors were gathered from a man aged 45 to 70 who received an inactivated influenza vaccine.

The rearrangement joins TRBV19 to TRBJ2-1; 12 nucleotides line up with TRBD2. CDR3 length: 14 amino acids. Trimming removed 5 bases from V and 9 bases from J; junction bases left unmatched: 5. Per germline, CDR1 LNHDA and CDR2 SQIVND (reference sequence). This chain's CDR3 is CASSPSGRAFEQFF. The CDR3 DNA sequence: TGTGCCAGTAGTCCTAGCGGGAGGGCCTTTGAGCAGTTCTTC.

The rearrangement links TRBV7-9 to TRBJ2-7; D is possibly TRBD1 (5 bases). The CDR3 contains 13 residues. CDR1 and CDR2 (germline): SEHNR, FQNEAQ (reference sequence). Trimming left V 3 bases short and J 10 bases short, with 16 bases between. CDR3 nucleotide sequence: TGTGCCAGCAGCTTTCAAGGGGCAGGCCTACAGTACTTC. Residues: CASSFQGAGLQYF.

This rearrangement joins TRBV24-1 to TRBJ2-1; tentative D call: TRBD1 (6 bases). Germline V lookup: CDR1 KGHDR, CDR2 SFDVKD. Trimming shortened V by 4 bases and J by 2 bases, and 8 bases separated the two germline ends. CDR3 length: 14 amino acids. The CDR3 reads CATSDDRTYNEQFF. The CDR3 nucleotides read TGTGCCACCAGTGACGACAGGACCTACAATGAGCAGTTCTTC.

This clonotype appeared a few times. The gene calls are TRBV4-1 and TRBJ2-7; TRBD2 matches at 7 bases. Unmatched junction bases numbered 5, after V lost 3 bases and J lost 3 bases. The CDR3 is 14 residues long. The germline V gene has CDR1 MGHRA and CDR2 YSYEKL. The CDR3 sequence is CASSQARGDYEQYF. The CDR3 nucleotides read TGCGCCAGCAGCCAGGCACGGGGGGACTACGAGCAGTACTTC.

This clonotype was seen more than once but under ten times. V usage is TRBV20-1 and J usage is TRBJ2-3; D possibly corresponds to TRBD1 (5 bases). Germline V lookup: CDR1 DFQATT, CDR2 SNEGSKA (reference sequence). The CDR3 is 15 amino acids. V lost 0 bases to trimming and J lost 6 bases, with 16 bases between them. The CDR3 protein is CSARDYQGMGDTQYF. CDR3 in DNA: TGCAGTGCTAGAGATTACCAGGGAATGGGGGATACGCAGTATTTT.

J is TRBJ2-7 and V is TRBV24-1; TRBD1 agrees at 8 bases. This CDR3 has 15 residues. Germline trimming cut 5 bases from V and 1 base from J; bases unmatched to any gene: 6. Germline lookup yields CDR1 KGHDR and CDR2 SFDVKD. CDR3 sequence reads: CATSGQGKGSYEQYF. Here the CDR3 DNA reads TGTGCCACCAGTGGACAGGGGAAGGGGTCCTACGAGCAGTACTTC.

This clonotype occurred a few times. The chain links TRBV6-1 to TRBJ2-2; D is perhaps TRBD2 (5 bases). The V gene's germline CDR1 is MNHNS and CDR2 SASEGT. This CDR3 contains 15 residues. The V gene lost 7 bases and the J gene lost 1 base, with 13 bases spanning the gap. The DNA of the CDR3 is TGTGCCAGCACTCTAGGACTCTTGAACACCGGGGAGCTGTTTTTT. This gives the protein CASTLGLLNTGELFF.

The chain is built from TRBV12-3 or TRBV12-4 and TRBJ2-5; 11 bases map to TRBD1. V was pared by 6 bases and J by 2 bases, with 8 bases of the junction left unmatched. CDR3 size: 16 residues. CDR3 sequence (DNA): TGTGCCAGCAGGGGACAGGGGGGGAACCGACAAGAGACCCAGTACTTC. Its translation is CASRGQGGNRQETQYF.

This clonotype was seen a handful of times. V and J are TRBV4-2 and TRBJ2-7; D is ambiguous. The CDR3 consists of 15 residues. The germline V gene encodes CDR1 LGHNA and CDR2 YNFKEQ. Trimming took off 3 bases at V and 0 bases at J, with 12 bases between the two ends. The CDR3 coding sequence is TGTGCCAGCAGCCATATTGACTCAAGCTCCTACGAGCAGTACTTC. Translating it yields CASSHIDSSSYEQYF.

The CDR3 nucleotides are TGTGCCAGCCTCCCAGATGGCCTGAACACCGGGGAGCTGTTTTTT. Amino acid sequence: CASLPDGLNTGELFF. The chain couples TRBV7-2 to TRBJ2-2; D gene unclear. The CDR3 is 15 residues long. V lost 8 bases, J lost 1 base, and 14 bases lay in between. In germline, CDR1 is SGHTA, CDR2 FQGNSA.

The V call is TRBV20-1, the J call TRBJ2-3, with D possibly TRBD1 on 5 matching bases. The CDR3 covers 14 residues. Germline V gene data show CDR1 as DFQATT and CDR2 as SNEGSKA (reference sequence). V gave up 4 bases and J gave up 0 bases, with 11 bases separating them. The CDR3 DNA reads TGCAGTGCTAAAAGGGGCCCTAGCACAGATACGCAGTATTTT. Translated, it gives CSAKRGPSTDTQYF.

This clonotype was seen only a few times. This sequence joins TRBV4-3 and TRBJ2-7; TRBD2 is a possible D gene (6 bases). Trimming shortened V by 3 bases and J by 3 bases, and 9 bases separated the two germline ends. This CDR3 region has 13 residues. Germline V gene sequence: CDR1 LGHNA, CDR2 YSLEER. Here the CDR3 DNA reads TGCGCCAGCAGCCACGTGGGGGGCTACGAGCAGTACTTC. Amino acid sequence: CASSHVGGYEQYF.

The rearrangement uses TRBV18 and TRBJ2-7, with 8 bases identical to TRBD1. The CDR3 contains 14 residues. CDR1 KGHSH and CDR2 LQKENI come from the germline V gene. V gave up 5 bases and J gave up 6 bases; unmatched junction bases: 9. The CDR3 spells CASSSQGALIEQYF. In DNA, the CDR3 is TGTGCCAGCTCATCGCAGGGGGCGCTTATCGAGCAGTACTTC.

The rearrangement joins TRBV6-5 to TRBJ2-1, with 9 bases fitting TRBD2. The length of the CDR3 is 18 residues. CDR1 is MNHEY and CDR2 is SVGAGI in the germline V gene. The V gene end was trimmed by 2 bases and the J gene end by 3 bases; junction bases not matched to a gene: 11. The CDR3 loop reads CASSYLSQTSGGYNEQFF. The CDR3 bases are TGTGCCAGCAGTTACCTCTCACAGACTAGCGGAGGCTACAATGAGCAGTTCTTC.

This clonotype was counted only a few times. This chain joins TRBV20-1 and TRBJ2-7, with TRBD1 matching over 8 bases. The trim removed 6 bases at V and 4 bases at J, leaving 8 bases unmatched. The CDR3 has 13 amino acids. Germline CDR1 and CDR2: DFQATT and SNEGSKA (reference sequence). The CDR3 loop reads CSAPRTGWYEQYF. The CDR3 DNA sequence: TGCAGTGCGCCGCGGACAGGGTGGTACGAGCAGTACTTC.